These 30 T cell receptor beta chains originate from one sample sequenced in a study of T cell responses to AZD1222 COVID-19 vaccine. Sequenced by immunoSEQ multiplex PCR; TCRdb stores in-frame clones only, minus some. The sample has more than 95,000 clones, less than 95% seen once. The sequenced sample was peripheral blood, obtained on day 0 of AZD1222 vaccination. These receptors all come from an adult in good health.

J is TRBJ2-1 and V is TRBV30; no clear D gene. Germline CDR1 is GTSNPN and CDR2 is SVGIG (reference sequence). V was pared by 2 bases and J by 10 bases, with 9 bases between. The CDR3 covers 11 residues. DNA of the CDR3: TGTGCCTGGAGTCAGGCCCCCGAGCAGTTCTTC. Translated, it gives CAWSQAPEQFF.

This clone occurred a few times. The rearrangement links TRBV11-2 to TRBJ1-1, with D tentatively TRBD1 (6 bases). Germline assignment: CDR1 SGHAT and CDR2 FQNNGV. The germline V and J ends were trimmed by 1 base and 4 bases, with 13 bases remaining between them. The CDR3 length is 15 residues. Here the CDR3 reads CASSLVLMTGTEAFF. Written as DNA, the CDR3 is TGTGCCAGCAGCTTAGTACTTATGACAGGCACTGAAGCTTTCTTT. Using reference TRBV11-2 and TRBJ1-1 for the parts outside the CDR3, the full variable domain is EAGVAQSPRYKIIEKRQSVAFWCNPISGHATLYWYQQILGQGPKLLIQFQNNGVVDDSQLPKDRFSAERLKGVDSTLKIQPAKLEDSAVYLCASSLVLMTGTEAFFGQGTRLTVV.

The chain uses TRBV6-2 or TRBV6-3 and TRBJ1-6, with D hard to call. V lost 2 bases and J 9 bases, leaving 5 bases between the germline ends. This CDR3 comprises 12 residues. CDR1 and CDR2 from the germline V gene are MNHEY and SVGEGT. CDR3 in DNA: TGTGCCAGCAGTTACAGCCGTTCACCCCTCCACTTT. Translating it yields CASSYSRSPLHF.

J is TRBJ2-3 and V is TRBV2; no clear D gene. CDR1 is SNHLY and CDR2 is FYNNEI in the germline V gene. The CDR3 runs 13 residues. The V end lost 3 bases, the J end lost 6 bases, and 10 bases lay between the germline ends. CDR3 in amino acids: CASSENPGDTQYF. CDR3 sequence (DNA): TGTGCCAGCAGTGAGAACCCTGGGGATACGCAGTATTTT.

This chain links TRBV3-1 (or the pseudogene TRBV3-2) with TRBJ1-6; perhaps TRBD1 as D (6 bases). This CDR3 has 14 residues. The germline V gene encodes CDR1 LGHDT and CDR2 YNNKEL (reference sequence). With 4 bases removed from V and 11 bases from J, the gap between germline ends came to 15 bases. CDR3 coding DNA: TGTGCCAGCAGCCTGACAGGCGAGGGGACACCCCTCCACTTT. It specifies CASSLTGEGTPLHF.

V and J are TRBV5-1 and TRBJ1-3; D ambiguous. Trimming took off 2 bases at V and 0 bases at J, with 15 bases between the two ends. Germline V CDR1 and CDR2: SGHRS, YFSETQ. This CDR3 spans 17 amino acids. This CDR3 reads CASSLTHPGFSGNTIYF. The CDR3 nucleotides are TGCGCCAGCAGCTTAACACATCCTGGGTTCTCTGGAAACACCATATATTTT.

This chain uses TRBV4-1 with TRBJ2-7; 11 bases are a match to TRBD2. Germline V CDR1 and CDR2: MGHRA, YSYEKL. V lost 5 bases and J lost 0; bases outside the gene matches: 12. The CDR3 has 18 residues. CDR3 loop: CASSASLAGGDSSYEQYF. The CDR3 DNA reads TGCGCCAGCAGCGCCTCCCTAGCGGGGGGCGACAGCTCCTACGAGCAGTACTTC.

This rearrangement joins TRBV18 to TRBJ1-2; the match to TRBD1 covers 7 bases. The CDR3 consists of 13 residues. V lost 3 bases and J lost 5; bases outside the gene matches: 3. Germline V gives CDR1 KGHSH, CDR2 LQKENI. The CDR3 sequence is CASSPQGGYGYTF. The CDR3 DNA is TGTGCCAGCTCACCCCAGGGGGGTTATGGCTACACCTTC.

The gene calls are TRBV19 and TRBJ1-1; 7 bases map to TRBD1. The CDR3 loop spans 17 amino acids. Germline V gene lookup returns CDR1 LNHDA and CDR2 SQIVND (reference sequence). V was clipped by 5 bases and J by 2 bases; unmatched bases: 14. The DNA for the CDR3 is TGTGCCAGTAGTTTCTCCGGGACAGTGGGATCTAACACTGAAGCTTTCTTT. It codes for CASSFSGTVGSNTEAFF.

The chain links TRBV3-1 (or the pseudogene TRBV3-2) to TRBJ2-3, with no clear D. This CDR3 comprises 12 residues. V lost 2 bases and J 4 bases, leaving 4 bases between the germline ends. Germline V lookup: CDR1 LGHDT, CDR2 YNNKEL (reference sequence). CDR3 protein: CASSQRSDTQYF. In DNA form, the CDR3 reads TGTGCCAGCAGCCAAAGGTCAGATACGCAGTATTTT.

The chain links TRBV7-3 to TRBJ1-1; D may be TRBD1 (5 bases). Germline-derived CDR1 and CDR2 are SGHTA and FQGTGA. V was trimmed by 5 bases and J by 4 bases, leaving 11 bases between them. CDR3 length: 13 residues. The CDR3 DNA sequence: TGTGCCAGCAGCAAGACAGTCCGCACTGAAGCTTTCTTT. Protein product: CASSKTVRTEAFF. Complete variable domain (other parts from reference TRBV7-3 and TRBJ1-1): GAGVSQTPSNKVTEKGKYVELRCDPISGHTALYWYRQSLGQGPEFLIYFQGTGAADDSGLPNDRFFAVRPEGSVSTLKIQRTERGDSAVYLCASSKTVRTEAFFGQGTRLTVV.

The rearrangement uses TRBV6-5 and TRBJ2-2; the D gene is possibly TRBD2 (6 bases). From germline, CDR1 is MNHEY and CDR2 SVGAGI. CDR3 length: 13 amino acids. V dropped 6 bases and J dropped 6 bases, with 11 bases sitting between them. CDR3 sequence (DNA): TGTGCCAGCAGGGTCCCGGGAGCCGGGGAGCTGTTTTTT. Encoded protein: CASRVPGAGELFF.

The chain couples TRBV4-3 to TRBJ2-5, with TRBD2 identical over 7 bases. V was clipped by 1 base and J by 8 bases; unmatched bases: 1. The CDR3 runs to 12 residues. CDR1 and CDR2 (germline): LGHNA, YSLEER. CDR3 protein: CASSQGEGTQYF. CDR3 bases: TGCGCCAGCAGCCAAGGGGAGGGAACCCAGTACTTC.

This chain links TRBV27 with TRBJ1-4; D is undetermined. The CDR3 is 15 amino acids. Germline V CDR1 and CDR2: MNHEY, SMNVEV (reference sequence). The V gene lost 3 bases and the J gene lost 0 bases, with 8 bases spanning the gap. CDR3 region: CASSFRGSTNEKLFF. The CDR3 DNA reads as TGTGCCAGCAGTTTCCGCGGGTCAACTAATGAAAAACTGTTTTTT.

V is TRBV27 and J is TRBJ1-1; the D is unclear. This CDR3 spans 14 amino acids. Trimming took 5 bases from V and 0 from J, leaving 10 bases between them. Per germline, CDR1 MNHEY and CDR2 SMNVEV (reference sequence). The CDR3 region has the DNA TGTGCCAGCAGTCCGAGATTGGTGAACACTGAAGCTTTCTTT. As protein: CASSPRLVNTEAFF.

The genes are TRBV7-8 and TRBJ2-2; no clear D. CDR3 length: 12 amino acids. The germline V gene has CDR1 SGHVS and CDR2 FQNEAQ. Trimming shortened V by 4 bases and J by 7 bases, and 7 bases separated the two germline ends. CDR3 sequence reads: CASSSYGGELFF. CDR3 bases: TGTGCCAGCAGCTCGTACGGCGGGGAGCTGTTTTTT.

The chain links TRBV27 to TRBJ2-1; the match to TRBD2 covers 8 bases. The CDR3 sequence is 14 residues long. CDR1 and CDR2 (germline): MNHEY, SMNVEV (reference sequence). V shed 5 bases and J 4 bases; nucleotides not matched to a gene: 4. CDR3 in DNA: TGTGCCAGCAGTCCGGGACTAGGGTACAATGAGCAGTTCTTC. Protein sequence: CASSPGLGYNEQFF.

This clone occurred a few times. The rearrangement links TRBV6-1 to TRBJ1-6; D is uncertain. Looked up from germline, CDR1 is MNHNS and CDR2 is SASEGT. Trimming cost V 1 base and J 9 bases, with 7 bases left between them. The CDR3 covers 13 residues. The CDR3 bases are TGTGCCAGCAGTGAAGGGGCGGGTTCACCCCTCCACTTT. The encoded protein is CASSEGAGSPLHF.

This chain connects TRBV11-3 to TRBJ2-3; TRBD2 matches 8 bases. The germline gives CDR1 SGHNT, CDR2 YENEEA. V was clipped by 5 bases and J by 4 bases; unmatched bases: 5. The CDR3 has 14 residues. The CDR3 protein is CASSPGLAPDTQYF. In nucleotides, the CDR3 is TGTGCCAGCAGCCCCGGACTAGCTCCAGATACGCAGTATTTT.

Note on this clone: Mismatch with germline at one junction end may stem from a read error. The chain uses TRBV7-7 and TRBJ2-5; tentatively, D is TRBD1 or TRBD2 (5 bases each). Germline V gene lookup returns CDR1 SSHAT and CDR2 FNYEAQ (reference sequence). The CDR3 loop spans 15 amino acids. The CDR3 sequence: CASSRVRGVGETQYF. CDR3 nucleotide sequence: TGTGCTAGCAGCCGCGTGAGAGGGGTTGGGGAGACCCAGTACTTC.

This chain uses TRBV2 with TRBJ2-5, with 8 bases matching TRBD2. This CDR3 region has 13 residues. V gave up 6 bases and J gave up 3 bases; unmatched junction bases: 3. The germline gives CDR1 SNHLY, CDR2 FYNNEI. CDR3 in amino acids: CASSRSGEETQYF. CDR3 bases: TGTGCCAGCAGCCGTAGCGGGGAAGAGACCCAGTACTTC.

CDR3 coding DNA: TGTGCCAGCAGCTTGACAGGGGGGAACACTGAAGCTTTCTTT. Protein: CASSLTGGNTEAFF. The chain uses TRBV7-9 and TRBJ1-1; 9 bases agree with TRBD1. Per the germline V gene, CDR1 is SEHNR and CDR2 is FQNEAQ (reference sequence). The CDR3 runs to 14 residues. Losses at the gene ends were 3 bases for V and 1 base for J; bases not matched to a gene: 0.

The CDR3 spells CASSATSSNQPQHF. The CDR3 DNA sequence: TGTGCCAGCAGTGCCACCTCTAGCAATCAGCCCCAGCATTTT. The chain recombines TRBV2 with TRBJ1-5; D remains ambiguous. The CDR3 sequence is 14 residues long. CDR1 SNHLY and CDR2 FYNNEI come from the germline V gene. The V end lost 4 bases, the J end lost 0 bases, and 7 bases lay between the germline ends.

CDR3 coding DNA: TGTGCCAGCAGCTTTCGCGGGGGGGCCGACAATGAGCAGTTCTTC. It codes for CASSFRGGADNEQFF. The V call is TRBV7-9, the J call TRBJ2-1; TRBD2 matches at 9 bases. The germline V gene has CDR1 SEHNR and CDR2 FQNEAQ (reference sequence). The CDR3 contains 15 residues. With 3 bases clipped from V and 5 bases from J, the junction kept 5 bases outside the gene matches. Supplemented by reference TRBV7-9 and TRBJ2-1, the full variable domain reads DTGVSQNPRHKITKRGQNVTFRCDPISEHNRLYWYRQTLGQGPEFLTYFQNEAQLEKSRLLSDRFSAERPKGSFSTLEIQRTEQGDSAMYLCASSFRGGADNEQFFGPGTRLTVL.

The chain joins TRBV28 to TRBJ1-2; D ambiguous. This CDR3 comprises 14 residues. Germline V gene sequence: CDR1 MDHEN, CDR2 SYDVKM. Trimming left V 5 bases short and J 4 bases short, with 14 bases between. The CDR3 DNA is TGTGCCAGCAGTCCCGGTGGACTAGGCTATGGCTACACCTTC. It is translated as CASSPGGLGYGYTF.

CDR3 residues: CASSQGQGPDTQYF. CDR3 sequence (DNA): TGTGCCAGCAGCCAAGGACAGGGTCCAGATACGCAGTATTTT. This sequence joins TRBV3-1 (or the pseudogene TRBV3-2) and TRBJ2-3, with 7 bases matching TRBD1. The CDR3 is 14 amino acids. Losses at the gene ends were 1 base for V and 4 bases for J; bases not matched to a gene: 2. The V gene's germline CDR1 is LGHDT and CDR2 YNNKEL (reference sequence).

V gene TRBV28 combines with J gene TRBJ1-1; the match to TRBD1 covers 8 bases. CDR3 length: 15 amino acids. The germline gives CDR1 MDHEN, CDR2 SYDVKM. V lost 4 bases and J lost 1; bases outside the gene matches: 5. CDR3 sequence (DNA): TGTGCCAGCAGTTCCGCGGACAGGGCGAACACTGAAGCTTTCTTT. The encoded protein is CASSSADRANTEAFF.

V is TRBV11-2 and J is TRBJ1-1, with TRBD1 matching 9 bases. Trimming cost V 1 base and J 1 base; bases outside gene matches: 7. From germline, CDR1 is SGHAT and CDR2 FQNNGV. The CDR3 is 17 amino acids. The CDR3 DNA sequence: TGTGCCAGCAGCTTAGTATTGGGACAGGGAAAGAACACTGAAGCTTTCTTT. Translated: CASSLVLGQGKNTEAFF.

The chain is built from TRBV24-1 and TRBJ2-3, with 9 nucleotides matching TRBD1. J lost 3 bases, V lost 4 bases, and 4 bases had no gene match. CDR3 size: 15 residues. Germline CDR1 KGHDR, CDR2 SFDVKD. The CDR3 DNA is TGTGCCACCAGTGACGCGACAGGGGGGACAGATACGCAGTATTTT. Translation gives CATSDATGGTDTQYF.

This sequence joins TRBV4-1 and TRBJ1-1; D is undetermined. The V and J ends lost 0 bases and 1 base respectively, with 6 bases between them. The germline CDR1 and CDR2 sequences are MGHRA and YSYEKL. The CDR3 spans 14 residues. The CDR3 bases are TGCGCCAGCAGCCAAGATCCAGGGAACACTGAAGCTTTCTTT. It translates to CASSQDPGNTEAFF.